The following is a TCR beta chain sequence with its context. The data were obtained in a study of blood T cell repertoires in COVID-19. Study-level background: PBMCs, B-cell-depleted T cells, or T cells were the source of the cDNA or gDNA that made up the material.

V was shortened by 9 bases and J by 0 bases, with 11 bases between the two germline ends. The CDR3 is 14 residues long. Germline loops: CDR1 SEHNR, CDR2 FQNEAQ (reference sequence). Per the authors' pipeline: Researchers report that nucleated cell counts were estimated from reference gene primer amplification. Libraries were prepared by immunoSEQ multiplex PCR; TCRdb keeps only in-frame clonotypes and omits some of them. Clonal size and the V and J genes are those of that table, whereas D and trimming came from the DNA. The table has some 280,000 clones, 86% seen once; the top ten hold about 3%. The sequenced material came from peripheral blood. V gene TRBV7-9 combines with J gene TRBJ1-4; the D is unclear. The sequence was collected from a woman aged 30 to 39 with active or convalescent COVID-19. CDR3 sequence reads: CASTALTTNEKLFF. Here the CDR3 DNA reads TGTGCCAGTACAGCCCTAACAACTAATGAAAAACTGTTTTTT.